The sequence of this T cell receptor (beta chain) was determined in a study of T cell repertoires in cytomegalovirus infection. Study as a whole: As its CMV epitopes, the study selected recently identified HLA-C-restricted and well-studied HLA-B-restricted targets.

Germline-derived CDR1 and CDR2 are SGHTA and FQGNSA. V was cut by 6 bases and J by 9 bases, with 18 bases left in between. The length of the CDR3 is 14 residues. This clonotype was observed at least ten times. The antigen is not known. Each CDR3 protein is one row after TCRdb ran MiXCR on the reads. Among roughly 49,000 distinct CDR3 sequences listed, about a fifth were seen once. Findings of the study overall: Frequencies of public TCR beta families were cumulated, and this identified carriers of CMV plus the relevant HLA. CMV-specific TCR beta clonotypes restricted by HLA-C were the ones dominating the ex vivo response.

This chain links TRBV7-2 with TRBJ2-4, with a possible D match to TRBD1 (5 bases). This receptor was identified in a human donor in good health (CMV status not recorded). Some clones in this sample may be carry-over from other donors' samples. The sample was CD8+ T cells from cultured PBMCs, taken from culture after CMV antigen stimulation. The chain's CDR3 is CASSSSGQGSIQYF. The CDR3 bases are TGTGCCAGCAGTTCAAGTGGGCAGGGAAGCATTCAGTACTTC.